One and the same sample provided the 19 T cell receptor beta chains below, sequenced in a study of T cell repertoires in cytomegalovirus infection. TCRdb reanalysed the reads using MiXCR and keeps one entry per CDR3 protein. This sample carries roughly 200,000 distinct CDR3 sequences, approximately 18% of them seen once, and the ten largest clones take roughly a quarter. The sample taken for sequencing was CD8+ T cells from PBMCs. These receptors were obtained from a human donor in good health (CMV status not recorded). Some clones in this sample may be carry-over from other donors' samples.

The gene calls are TRBV7-9 and TRBJ2-6; D is uncertain. V was trimmed by 2 bases and J by 0 bases, leaving 11 bases between them. The V gene's germline CDR1 is SEHNR and CDR2 FQNEAQ (reference sequence). This CDR3 has 17 amino acids. For the CDR3, the DNA is TGTGCCAGCAGCTTAAGTTTGTCAAGCTCTGGGGCCAACGTCCTGACTTTC. This codes for CASSLSLSSSGANVLTF. Full variable domain (missing parts from reference TRBV7-9 and TRBJ2-6): DTGVSQNPRHKITKRGQNVTFRCDPISEHNRLYWYRQTLGQGPEFLTYFQNEAQLEKSRLLSDRFSAERPKGSFSTLEIQRTEQGDSAMYLCASSLSLSSSGANVLTFGAGSRLTVL.

This clonotype was detected a few times. The V call is TRBV12-3 or TRBV12-4, the J call TRBJ2-4; maybe TRBD2 (5 bases). The CDR3 is made up of 14 amino acids. The V end lost 4 bases, the J end lost 2 bases, and 9 bases lay between the germline ends. The CDR3 loop reads CASSSGGSKNIQYF. CDR3 nucleotide sequence: TGTGCCAGCAGTTCAGGAGGATCCAAAAACATTCAGTACTTC.

The V and J genes are TRBV29-1 and TRBJ2-2; TRBD1 agrees at 10 bases. The CDR3 contains 14 residues. Germline assignment: CDR1 SQVTM and CDR2 ANQGSEA. V dropped 4 bases and J dropped 7; count of bases not matched to a gene: 6. CDR3 bases: TGCAGCGTTGCAGGGACAGGGGATATCGGGGAGCTGTTTTTT. Translating it yields CSVAGTGDIGELFF.

The J gene is TRBJ2-7, the V gene TRBV11-2; no definite D call. This CDR3 has 16 amino acids. V was trimmed by 5 bases and J by 4 bases, leaving 21 bases between them. Germline V gene data show CDR1 as SGHAT and CDR2 as FQNNGV. CDR3 DNA: TGTGCCAGCAGCCATCCCCTCTGGCAACGGATTTACGAGCAGTACTTC. It translates to CASSHPLWQRIYEQYF. Filled out from reference TRBV11-2 and TRBJ2-7, the complete variable domain reads EAGVAQSPRYKIIEKRQSVAFWCNPISGHATLYWYQQILGQGPKLLIQFQNNGVVDDSQLPKDRFSAERLKGVDSTLKIQPAKLEDSAVYLCASSHPLWQRIYEQYFGPGTRLTVT.

This clonotype was observed a handful of times. This chain links TRBV7-8 with TRBJ1-1; D gene uncertain. This CDR3 has 14 amino acids. Germline assignment: CDR1 SGHVS and CDR2 FQNEAQ. V dropped 5 bases and J dropped 5 bases, with 15 bases sitting between them. The CDR3: CASSPQPDKTEAFF. The CDR3 DNA is TGTGCCAGCAGCCCTCAGCCAGACAAGACTGAAGCTTTCTTT.

This clonotype was observed a handful of times. The rearrangement joins TRBV12-3 or TRBV12-4 to TRBJ1-2; D uncertain. The CDR3 runs to 16 residues. Deletions cut 0 bases from V and 7 bases from J, with 18 bases between. The CDR3 DNA reads as TGTGCCAGCAGTTTAGCGCACCTCGGACTTTATGGTGGCTACACCTTC. It yields the protein CASSLAHLGLYGGYTF.

This clonotype has a single count. Given a much more abundant clone one base away, this may be a read error. The CDR3 ends on some other residue instead of the conserved phenylalanine or tryptophan, so this is likely a read error. This rearrangement joins TRBV7-1 to TRBJ2-1; D ambiguous. TRBV7-1 is an ORF, with its function uncertain. This CDR3 is built from 16 residues. Between the trimmed V and J ends, which lost 6 bases and 0 bases, there was a span of 15 bases. CDR3 sequence reads: CASSPADRSSYNEQFL. DNA for the CDR3: TGTGCCAGCAGTCCCGCCGACCGGAGCTCCTACAATGAGCAGTTCTTG.

This clonotype occurred once. The chain is built from TRBV24-1 and TRBJ2-1; 13 nucleotides agree with TRBD2. Germline lookup yields CDR1 KGHDR and CDR2 SFDVKD. V trimming: 7 bases; J trimming: 7 bases; junction bases outside the gene matches: 9. The CDR3 is made up of 16 amino acids. The DNA for the CDR3 is TGTGCCACCAGCCCCTCCGGGACTAGCGGGACTAATGAGCAGTTCTTC. Amino acid sequence: CATSPSGTSGTNEQFF.

The chain employs TRBV7-9 and TRBJ2-3; D unresolved. The CDR3 has 14 residues. Trimming pared 0 bases from V and 6 bases from J, leaving 10 bases between. Germline loops: CDR1 SEHNR, CDR2 FQNEAQ (reference sequence). The CDR3 loop is CASSLATVGDTQYF. The CDR3 nucleotides are TGTGCCAGCAGCTTAGCGACCGTGGGGGATACGCAGTATTTT.

This clonotype has more than one count but fewer than ten. The chain uses TRBV4-3 and TRBJ2-1; D may match TRBD1 or TRBD2 (5 bases each). The germline gives CDR1 LGHNA, CDR2 YSLEER. CDR3 length equals 15 residues. Trimming removed 4 bases at V and 6 bases at J, with 16 bases between. The CDR3 is CASSRGEGLLNEQFF. CDR3 sequence (DNA): TGCGCCAGCAGCCGAGGGGAAGGACTCCTCAATGAGCAGTTCTTC.

This clonotype was seen a few times. V and J are TRBV7-9 and TRBJ2-2, with TRBD1 matching 10 bases. The germline gives CDR1 SEHNR, CDR2 FQNEAQ (reference sequence). The CDR3 length is 15 residues. The trim removed 6 bases at V and 6 bases at J, leaving 7 bases unmatched. Written as DNA, the CDR3 is TGTGCCAGCAGTTCGGGACAGGGGTTCCCCGGGGAGCTGTTTTTT. Protein: CASSSGQGFPGELFF.

This rearrangement joins TRBV30 to TRBJ1-5; possible D gene TRBD1, 6 bases. Trimming took off 2 bases at V and 0 bases at J, with 11 bases between the two ends. This CDR3 region has 15 residues. CDR1 is GTSNPN and CDR2 is SVGIG in the germline V gene (reference sequence). CDR3: CAWSSTGYSNQPQHF. CDR3 nucleotide sequence: TGTGCCTGGAGTTCTACAGGGTATAGCAATCAGCCCCAGCATTTT.

This clonotype was counted many times. The chain recombines TRBV7-9 with TRBJ2-7, with 9 bases fitting TRBD2. Germline values: CDR1 SEHNR, CDR2 FQNEAQ (reference sequence). This CDR3 is built from 15 residues. Losses at the gene ends were 1 base for V and 4 bases for J; bases not matched to a gene: 5. In DNA form, the CDR3 reads TGTGCCAGCAGCTTAGGCGCGGGGGGGCGGTACGAGCAGTACTTC. Translated, it gives CASSLGAGGRYEQYF.

The gene calls are TRBV6-6 and TRBJ2-5; TRBD1 aligns across 7 bases. Germline values: CDR1 MNHNY, CDR2 SVGAGI (reference sequence). This CDR3 is built from 17 residues. The V gene end was trimmed by 1 base and the J gene end by 1 base; junction bases not matched to a gene: 9. CDR3 amino acids: CASSYLPPGQPQETQYF. CDR3 sequence (DNA): TGTGCCAGCAGTTACTTACCGCCGGGACAGCCCCAAGAGACCCAGTACTTC.

The J gene is TRBJ2-7, the V gene TRBV12-3 or TRBV12-4; the match to TRBD2 covers 8 bases. This CDR3 is 13 amino acids long. J was trimmed by 4 bases and V by 3 bases; bases with no gene match: 2. CDR3 sequence: CASSFSGEYEQYF. CDR3 coding DNA: TGTGCCAGCAGTTTTAGCGGGGAGTACGAGCAGTACTTC.

This clonotype was detected a few times. DNA for the CDR3: TGTGCCATCAGTGTTAAGGGGACAACCACCGGGGAGCTGTTTTTT. Protein sequence: CAISVKGTTTGELFF. The chain uses TRBV10-3 and TRBJ2-2, with D perhaps TRBD1 (6 bases). The V end was cut by 4 bases, the J end by 4 bases, with 13 bases between. The germline V gene encodes CDR1 ENHRY and CDR2 SYGVKD. The CDR3 consists of 15 residues.

This clonotype showed up just a few times. The rearrangement joins TRBV7-9 to TRBJ2-2; D not certain. CDR1 is SEHNR, CDR2 FQNEAQ, per germline (reference sequence). With 7 bases removed from V and 1 base from J, the gap between germline ends came to 13 bases. The CDR3 length is 15 residues. For the CDR3, the DNA is TGTGCCAGCACTGACCCTGGGAAGAACACCGGGGAGCTGTTTTTT. This sequence encodes CASTDPGKNTGELFF.

This clonotype came up a few times. J is TRBJ2-7 and V is TRBV19; maybe TRBD2 (5 bases). Trimming took 3 bases from V and 2 from J, leaving 8 bases between them. Germline CDR1 and CDR2: LNHDA and SQIVND (reference sequence). The CDR3 runs 13 residues. The DNA of the CDR3 is TGTGCCAGTAGTATCGGAGGAGCCTACGAGCAGTACTTC. This codes for CASSIGGAYEQYF.

In its sample, this clonotype was seen a few times. The chain has TRBV14 and TRBJ1-2, with 12 bases lining up with TRBD1. Germline V gene data show CDR1 as SGHDN and CDR2 as FVKESK. The V gene end was trimmed by 3 bases and the J gene end by 0 bases; junction bases not matched to a gene: 2. CDR3 size: 16 residues. CDR3 in amino acids: CASSQGQGATNYGYTF. The CDR3 nucleotides are TGTGCCAGCAGCCAGGGACAGGGGGCGACTAACTATGGCTACACCTTC.